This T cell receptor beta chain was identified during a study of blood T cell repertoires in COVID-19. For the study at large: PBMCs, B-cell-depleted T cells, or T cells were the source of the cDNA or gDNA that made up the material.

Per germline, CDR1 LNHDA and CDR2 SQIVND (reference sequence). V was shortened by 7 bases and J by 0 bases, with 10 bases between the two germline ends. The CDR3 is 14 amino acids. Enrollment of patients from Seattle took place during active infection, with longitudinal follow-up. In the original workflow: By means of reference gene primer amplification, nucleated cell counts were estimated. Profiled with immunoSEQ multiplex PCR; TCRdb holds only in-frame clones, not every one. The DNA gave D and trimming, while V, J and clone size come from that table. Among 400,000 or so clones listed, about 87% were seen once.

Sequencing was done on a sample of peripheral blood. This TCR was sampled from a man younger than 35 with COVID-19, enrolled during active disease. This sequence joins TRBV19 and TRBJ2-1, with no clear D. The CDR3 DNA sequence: TGTGCCAGTACCGCGGCAGCCTCCTACAATGAGCAGTTCTTC. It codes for CASTAAASYNEQFF.